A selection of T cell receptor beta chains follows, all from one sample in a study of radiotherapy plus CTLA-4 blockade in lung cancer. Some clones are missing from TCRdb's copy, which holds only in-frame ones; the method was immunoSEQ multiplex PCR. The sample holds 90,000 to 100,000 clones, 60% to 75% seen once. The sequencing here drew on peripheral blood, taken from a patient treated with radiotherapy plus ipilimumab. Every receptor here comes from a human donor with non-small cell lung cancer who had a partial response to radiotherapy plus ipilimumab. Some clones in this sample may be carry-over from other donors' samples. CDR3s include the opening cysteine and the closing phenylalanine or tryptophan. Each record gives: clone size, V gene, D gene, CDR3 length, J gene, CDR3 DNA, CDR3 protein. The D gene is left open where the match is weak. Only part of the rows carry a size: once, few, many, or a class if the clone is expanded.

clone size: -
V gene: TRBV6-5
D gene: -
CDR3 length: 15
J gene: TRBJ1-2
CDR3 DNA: TGTGCCAGCAGCCCCCCGGGGGGTCTCAACTATGGCTACACCTTC
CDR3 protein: CASSPPGGLNYGYTF

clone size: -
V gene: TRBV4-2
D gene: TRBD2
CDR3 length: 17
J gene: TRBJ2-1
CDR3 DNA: TGTGCCAGCAGCCAAGATCGGTCTAGCGGGGGCTACAATGAGCAGTTCTTC
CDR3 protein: CASSQDRSSGGYNEQFF

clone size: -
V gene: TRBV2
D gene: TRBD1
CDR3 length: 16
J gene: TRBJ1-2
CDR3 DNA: TGTGCCAGCAGACCCCGGACAGGTTCCAGGTACTATGGCTACACCTTC
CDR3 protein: CASRPRTGSRYYGYTF

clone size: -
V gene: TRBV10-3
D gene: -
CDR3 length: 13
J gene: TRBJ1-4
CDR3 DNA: TGTGCCATCAGTGAGGCAGGGCTGGAAAAACTGTTTTTT
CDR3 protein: CAISEAGLEKLFF

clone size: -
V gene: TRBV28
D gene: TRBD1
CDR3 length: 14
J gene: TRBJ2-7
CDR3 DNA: TGTGCCAGCAGTAGGACAGGGTTAGTCTACGAGCAGTACTTC
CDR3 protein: CASSRTGLVYEQYF

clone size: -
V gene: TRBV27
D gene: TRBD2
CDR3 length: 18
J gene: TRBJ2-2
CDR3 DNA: TGTGCCAGCAGTTTACCCCCGGGACTAGCGGGATGGACCGGGGAGCTGTTTTTT
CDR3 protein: CASSLPPGLAGWTGELFF

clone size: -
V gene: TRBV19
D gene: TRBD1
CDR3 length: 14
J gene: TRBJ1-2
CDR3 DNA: TGTGCCAGTAGGAGGACAGGGGGCGAAGAGGGCTACACCTTC
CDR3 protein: CASRRTGGEEGYTF

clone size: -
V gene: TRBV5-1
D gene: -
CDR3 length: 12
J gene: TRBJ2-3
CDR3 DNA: TGCGCCAGCAGCATTCACACAGATACGCAGTATTTT
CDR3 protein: CASSIHTDTQYF

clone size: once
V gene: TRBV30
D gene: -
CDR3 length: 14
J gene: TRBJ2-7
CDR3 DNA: TGTGCCTGGAGTGGGGGCGGGAACTCCTACGAGCAGTACTTC
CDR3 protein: CAWSGGGNSYEQYF

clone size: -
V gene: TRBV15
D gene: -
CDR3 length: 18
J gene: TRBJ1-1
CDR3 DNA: TGTGCCACCAGCAGAGGAAACGACAGGTCCATCATGAACACTGAAGCTTTCTTT
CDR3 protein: CATSRGNDRSIMNTEAFF

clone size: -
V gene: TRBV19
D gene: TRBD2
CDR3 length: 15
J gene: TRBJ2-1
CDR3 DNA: TGTGCCAGTAGGGTAGCGGGAGGGCCTACGAATGAGCAGTTCTTC
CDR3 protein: CASRVAGGPTNEQFF

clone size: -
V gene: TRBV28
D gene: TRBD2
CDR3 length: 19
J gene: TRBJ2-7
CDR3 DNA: TGTGCCAGCAGTCCCATAGATACCGGCGGGACTAGCGGGAGACACGAGCAGTACTTC
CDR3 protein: CASSPIDTGGTSGRHEQYF

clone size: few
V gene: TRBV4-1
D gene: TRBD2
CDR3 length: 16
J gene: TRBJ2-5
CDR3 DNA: TGCGCCAGCAGCCAGGTAGCGGGGGGCCTCCTGGGGACCCAGTACTTC
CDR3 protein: CASSQVAGGLLGTQYF

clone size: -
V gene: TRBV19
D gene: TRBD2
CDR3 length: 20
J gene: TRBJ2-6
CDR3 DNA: TGTGCCAGTAGTATAGGGCGGGGGGGCTTAAACTACTCTGGGGCCAACGTCCTGACTTTC
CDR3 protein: CASSIGRGGLNYSGANVLTF

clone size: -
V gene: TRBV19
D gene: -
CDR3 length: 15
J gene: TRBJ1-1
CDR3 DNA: TGTGCCACCCAATTAGCAGGGGTGGCGGGCACTGAAGCTTTCTTT
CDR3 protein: CATQLAGVAGTEAFF

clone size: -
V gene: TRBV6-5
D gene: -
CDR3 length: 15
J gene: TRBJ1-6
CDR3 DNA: TGTGCCAGCAGTTTTGGGGGCCCCTATAATTCACCCCTCCACTTT
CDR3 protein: CASSFGGPYNSPLHF

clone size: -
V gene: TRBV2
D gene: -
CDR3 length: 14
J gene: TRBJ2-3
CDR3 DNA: TGTGCCAGCAGTGAATTGACAGCCACAGATACGCAGTATTTT
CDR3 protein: CASSELTATDTQYF

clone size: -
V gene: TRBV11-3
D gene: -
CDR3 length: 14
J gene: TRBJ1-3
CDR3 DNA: TGTGCCAGCAGCCCCGGGTACTCTGGAAACACCATATATTTT
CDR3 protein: CASSPGYSGNTIYF

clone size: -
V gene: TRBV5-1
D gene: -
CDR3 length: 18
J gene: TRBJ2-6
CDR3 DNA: TGCGCCAGCAGCTTGGCCGCAGGGGCGCGGGCTGGGGCCAACGTCCTGACTTTC
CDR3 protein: CASSLAAGARAGANVLTF

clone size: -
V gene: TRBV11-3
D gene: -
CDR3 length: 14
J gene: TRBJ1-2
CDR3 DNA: TGTGCCAGCAGTCGCAGGGATGCGCTCTATGGCTACACCTTC
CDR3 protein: CASSRRDALYGYTF

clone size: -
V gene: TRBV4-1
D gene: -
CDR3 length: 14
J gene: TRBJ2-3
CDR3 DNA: TGCGCCAGCAGCCAAGACGCGGGCGGAAGGGCGCAGTATTTT
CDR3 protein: CASSQDAGGRAQYF

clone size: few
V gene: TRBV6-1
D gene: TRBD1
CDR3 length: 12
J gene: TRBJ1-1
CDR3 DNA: TGTGCCAGCGGGACAGGGAGCACTGAAGCTTTCTTT
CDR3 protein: CASGTGSTEAFF

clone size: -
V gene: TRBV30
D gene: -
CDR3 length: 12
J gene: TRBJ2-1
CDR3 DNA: TGTGCCTGGAGTAAGCGCTCCAATGAGCAGTTCTTC
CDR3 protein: CAWSKRSNEQFF

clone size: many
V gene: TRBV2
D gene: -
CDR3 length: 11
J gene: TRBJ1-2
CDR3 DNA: TGTGCCAGCAGTGATAACCGGTTCTACACCTTC
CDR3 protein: CASSDNRFYTF

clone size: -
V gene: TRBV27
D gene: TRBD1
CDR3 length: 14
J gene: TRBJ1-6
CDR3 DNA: TGTGCCAGCAGTCCGGTCGACAGGGACCTGCATCTCCACTTT
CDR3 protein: CASSPVDRDLHLHF

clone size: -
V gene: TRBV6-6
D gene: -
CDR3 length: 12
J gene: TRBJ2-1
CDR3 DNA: TGTGCCAGCAGTTCCTTCTACAATGAGCAGTTCTTC
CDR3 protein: CASSSFYNEQFF